What follows are 8 T cell receptor beta chains derived from one specimen sequenced in a study of T cell repertoires in cytomegalovirus infection. No antigen is known for these receptors. TCRdb fed the reads into MiXCR, producing one record per CDR3 protein. Of 830,000 or so distinct CDR3 sequences listed, 30% to 35% are singletons. Specimen: cultured CD8+ T cells from PBMCs, collected from culture after CMV antigen stimulation. These receptors were obtained from a human donor in good health (CMV status not recorded). Some clones in this sample may be carry-over from other donors' samples.

The chain links TRBV7-2 to TRBJ1-2, with a possible D match to TRBD1 (6 bases). Germline CDR1 reads SGHTA; CDR2 reads FQGNSA. This CDR3 has 16 residues. The germline V and J ends were trimmed by 1 base and 0 bases, with 12 bases remaining between them. Here the CDR3 reads CASSLDRGLSNYGYTF. In DNA, the CDR3 is TGTGCCAGCAGCTTAGATCGGGGGCTATCTAACTATGGCTACACCTTC.

Details on this clonotype: Germline is not matched at one junction end, which may reflect a read error. CDR3 DNA: TGCAGTGCTAGGCCCCCCGGGACCGGGGAGCTGCTTTTT. The encoded protein is CSARPPGTGELLF. V is TRBV20-1 and J is TRBJ2-2; D tentatively reads TRBD1 or TRBD2 (5 bases each). The V gene's germline CDR1 is DFQATT and CDR2 SNEGSKA (reference sequence). This CDR3 comprises 13 residues.

The rearrangement joins TRBV19 to TRBJ1-1, with D perhaps TRBD1 (6 bases). This CDR3 comprises 13 residues. Per the germline V gene, CDR1 is LNHDA and CDR2 is SQIVND (reference sequence). The V and J ends lost 10 bases and 5 bases respectively, with 17 bases between them. CDR3: CATLGGRKTEAFF. The CDR3 coding sequence is TGTGCCACCCTGGGGGGCCGAAAGACTGAAGCTTTCTTT.

The J gene is TRBJ1-4, the V gene TRBV7-9; 11 positions match TRBD1. The trim removed 2 bases at V and 5 bases at J, leaving 13 bases unmatched. The length of the CDR3 is 19 residues. Germline V CDR1 and CDR2: SEHNR, FQNEAQ (reference sequence). CDR3 in amino acids: CASSLPDADRGLWNEKLFF. DNA of the CDR3: TGTGCCAGCAGCTTACCAGATGCGGACAGGGGGCTTTGGAATGAAAAACTGTTTTTT.

This chain joins TRBV7-6 and TRBJ1-2; TRBD1 might be the D (5 bases). The CDR3 has 14 residues. The germline gives CDR1 SGHVS, CDR2 FNYEAQ. V gave up 3 bases and J gave up 5 bases, with 13 bases separating them. In nucleotides, the CDR3 is TGTGCCAGCAGCTTTAGTGACGGGACGTATGGCTACACCTTC. Its protein is CASSFSDGTYGYTF. Full variable domain (remainder filled in from reference TRBV7-6 and TRBJ1-2): GAGVSQSPRYKVTKRGQDVALRCDPISGHVSLYWYRQALGQGPEFLTYFNYEAQQDKSGLPNDRFSAERPEGSISTLTIQRTEQRDSAMYRCASSFSDGTYGYTFGSGTRLTVV.

This rearrangement joins TRBV4-3 to TRBJ1-3; D unresolved. The CDR3 loop spans 14 amino acids. Germline loops: CDR1 LGHNA, CDR2 YSLEER. Trimming cost V 0 bases and J 7 bases, with 10 bases left between them. The CDR3 DNA sequence: TGCGCCAGCAGCCAAGATTGGCTGTCGAACACCATATATTTT. Amino acids: CASSQDWLSNTIYF.

There are a few counts of this clonotype. The V gene is TRBV12-3 or TRBV12-4, the J gene TRBJ2-2; D gene ambiguous. Trimming cost V 8 bases and J 3 bases, with 4 bases left between them. The CDR3 is made up of 11 amino acids. This CDR3 is CASLYTGELFF. The CDR3 DNA reads TGTGCCAGCCTTTACACCGGGGAGCTGTTTTTT.

This clonotype has only a few counts. V usage is TRBV27 and J usage is TRBJ1-3; D is uncertain. V shed 3 bases and J shed 4 bases, with 13 bases lying between them. CDR3 size: 15 residues. CDR1 is MNHEY, CDR2 SMNVEV, per germline (reference sequence). Here the CDR3 DNA reads TGTGCCAGCAGTTTGGCGGAGGGCTCAGGAAACACCATATATTTT. Protein product: CASSLAEGSGNTIYF.